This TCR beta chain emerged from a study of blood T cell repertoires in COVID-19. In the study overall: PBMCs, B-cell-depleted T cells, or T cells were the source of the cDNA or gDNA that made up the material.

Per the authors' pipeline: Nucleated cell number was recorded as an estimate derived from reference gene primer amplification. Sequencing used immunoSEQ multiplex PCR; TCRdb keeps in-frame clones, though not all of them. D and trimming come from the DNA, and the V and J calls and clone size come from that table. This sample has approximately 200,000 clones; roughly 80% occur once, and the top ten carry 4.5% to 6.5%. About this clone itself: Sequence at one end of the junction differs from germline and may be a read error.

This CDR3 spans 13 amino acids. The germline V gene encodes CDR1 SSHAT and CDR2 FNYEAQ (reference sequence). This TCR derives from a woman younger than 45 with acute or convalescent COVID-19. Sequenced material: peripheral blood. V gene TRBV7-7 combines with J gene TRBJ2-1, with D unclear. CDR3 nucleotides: TGTGCTAGCAGCCCAAGCGCAATCGATGAGCAGTTCTTC. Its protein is CASSPSAIDEQFF.